This T cell receptor beta chain came from a study of PD-1 blockade in classical Hodgkin lymphoma. Overall study context: Patients had nivolumab dosed at 3 mg/kg, delivered intravenously every 2 weeks. Study-wide points: Whereas CD4+ TCR diversity had risen significantly by C4D1, CD8+ TCR diversity had not.

Generated by immunoSEQ multiplex PCR, the TCRdb table keeps only in-frame clones and is missing some. The profile shows 25,000 to 40,000 clones, around 81% of them singletons. As for time point: cycle 4 day 1 (C4D1), after around six weeks of nivolumab. After autologous stem cell transplantation all patients relapsed, and prior brentuximab vedotin exposure differed between cohorts. Of note for this clone: Its specificity is unknown.

This CDR3 spans 13 amino acids. Germline CDR1 is LNHDA and CDR2 is SQIVND (reference sequence). Germline trimming cut 5 bases from V and 5 bases from J; bases unmatched to any gene: 1. The source material was peripheral blood mononuclear cells (PBMCs), sampled before the fourth cycle of nivolumab. V is TRBV19 and J is TRBJ1-1; 11 bases agree with TRBD1. This TCR was sampled from a human donor with classical Hodgkin lymphoma. The CDR3 DNA reads TGTGCCAGTAGTGGGACAGGGGGAACTGAAGCTTTCTTT. Amino acids: CASSGTGGTEAFF.